This T cell receptor (beta chain) was captured in a study of blood T cell repertoires in COVID-19. Study summary: Acute-phase and convalescent COVID-19 samples originated in the United States, Italy and Spain.

The cohort comprised adults aged about 18 to 100 years residing in 20 to 30 US areas. The CDR3 has 13 residues. The V gene lost 6 bases and the J gene lost 8 bases, with 13 bases spanning the gap. The V gene's germline CDR1 is MDHEN and CDR2 SYDVKM. The assay was immunoSEQ multiplex PCR, and TCRdb's table has in-frame clones only and misses some. The sample has a few hundred thousand clones; about 83% are singletons. The V gene is TRBV28, the J gene TRBJ1-4; TRBD1 is a possible D gene (6 bases). Sequences were obtained from PBMCs or T cells enriched from blood (not recorded which). The origin of this receptor is a woman aged 50 to 60 who had recovered from COVID-19. CDR3 loop: CASSANRAEKLFF. CDR3 nucleotide sequence: TGTGCCAGCAGCGCGAACAGGGCAGAAAAACTGTTTTTT.